The 18 T cell receptor beta chains below were found in one sample sequenced in a study of T cells in localized non-small cell lung cancer. The protocol was immunoSEQ multiplex PCR, while the TCRdb copy is restricted to in-frame clones and leaves out a portion. The data show about 52,000 clones, more than 85% seen once. This material consisted of PBMCs, taken before any cancer treatment. These receptors all stem from a female donor with stage II lung adenocarcinoma.

The CDR3 sequence: CAWSVPSGHHEAFF. In DNA form, the CDR3 reads TGTGCCTGGAGTGTACCATCGGGACACCACGAAGCTTTCTTT. The V gene is TRBV30, the J gene TRBJ1-1; TRBD1 might be the D (6 bases). Trimming took 0 bases from V and 8 from J, leaving 16 bases between them. This CDR3 is 14 amino acids long. From germline, CDR1 is GTSNPN and CDR2 SVGIG (reference sequence).

This clone was observed a handful of times. This chain connects TRBV14 to TRBJ1-1; D is undetermined. CDR3 length equals 15 residues. Trimming left V 1 base short and J 6 bases short, with 15 bases between. Germline V gene sequence: CDR1 SGHDN, CDR2 FVKESK. This CDR3 is CASSQAGYPTAEAFF. The CDR3 DNA reads as TGTGCCAGCAGCCAAGCGGGGTACCCAACCGCTGAAGCTTTCTTT. Looking up the rest from reference TRBV14 and TRBJ1-1 gives the full variable domain: EAGVTQFPSHSVIEKGQTVTLRCDPISGHDNLYWYRRVMGKEIKFLLHFVKESKQDESGMPNNRFLAERTGGTYSTLKVQPAELEDSGVYFCASSQAGYPTAEAFFGQGTRLTVV.

The chain has TRBV5-4 and TRBJ2-2; TRBD1 agrees at 8 bases. Germline trimming cut 2 bases from V and 4 bases from J; bases unmatched to any gene: 7. The CDR3 extends over 16 amino acids. Germline V gives CDR1 SGHNT, CDR2 YYREEE (reference sequence). CDR3 region: CASSFFRQGPTGELFF. The CDR3 DNA is TGTGCCAGCAGCTTTTTCCGACAGGGGCCCACCGGGGAGCTGTTTTTT.

V is TRBV14 and J is TRBJ1-2; 7 positions match TRBD1. V lost 0 bases and J lost 3; bases outside the gene matches: 4. Germline V CDR1 and CDR2: SGHDN, FVKESK. The CDR3 length is 15 residues. The CDR3 sequence is CASSQDGDRYYGYTF. CDR3 DNA sequence: TGTGCCAGCAGCCAAGATGGGGACAGATACTATGGCTACACCTTC.

This rearrangement joins TRBV7-8 to TRBJ1-4; tentatively, D is TRBD1 (6 bases). Germline-derived CDR1 and CDR2 are SGHVS and FQNEAQ. This CDR3 region has 17 residues. V shed 1 base and J shed 3 bases, with 15 bases lying between them. In DNA, the CDR3 is TGTGCCAGCAGCTTAGGCGAGGGGGTGCGGGCTAATGAAAAACTGTTTTTT. Protein: CASSLGEGVRANEKLFF.

The chain is built from TRBV13 and TRBJ2-7; 13 bases match TRBD2. J lost 6 bases, V lost 5 bases, and 10 bases had no gene match. Germline V lookup: CDR1 PRHDT, CDR2 FYEKMQ (reference sequence). This CDR3 comprises 16 residues. The CDR3 region has the DNA TGTGCCAGCAGCCGTCTGACTAGCGGGGGGAGACGCGAGCAGTACTTC. Amino acid sequence: CASSRLTSGGRREQYF. The full variable domain, its missing parts supplied by reference TRBV13 and TRBJ2-7, is AAGVIQSPRHLIKEKRETATLKCYPIPRHDTVYWYQQGPGQDPQFLISFYEKMQSDKGSIPDRFSAQQFSDYHSELNMSSLELGDSALYFCASSRLTSGGRREQYFGPGTRLTVT.

The rearrangement links TRBV5-5 to TRBJ1-4, with D possibly being TRBD1 (6 bases). Germline V gene lookup returns CDR1 SGHKS and CDR2 YYEKEE (reference sequence). The V gene lost 1 base and the J gene lost 7 bases, with 11 bases spanning the gap. The CDR3 is 14 residues long. CDR3 in DNA: TGTGCCAGCAGCTTGTTTCAGGGGAGTGAAAAACTGTTTTTT. This translates into CASSLFQGSEKLFF.

This chain uses TRBV10-3 with TRBJ2-7; D is uncertain. The CDR3 is made up of 12 amino acids. Trimming stripped 0 bases from V and 5 bases from J, with 5 bases between. CDR1 is ENHRY and CDR2 is SYGVKD in the germline V gene. The DNA of the CDR3 is TGTGCCATCAGTGAGTCGACCCACGAGCAGTACTTC. Its protein is CAISESTHEQYF.

The chain links TRBV5-1 to TRBJ2-1; 13 bases line up with TRBD2. Germline CDR1 reads SGHRS; CDR2 reads YFSETQ. After removal of 4 bases from V and 9 bases from J, the junction contained 13 bases not matched to a gene. This CDR3 has 17 residues. The CDR3 sequence is CASSPRTSGGPGGEQFF. In DNA form, the CDR3 reads TGCGCCAGCAGCCCCAGGACTAGCGGGGGCCCTGGGGGTGAGCAGTTCTTC.

The genes are TRBV9 and TRBJ2-7; D uncertain. The V gene's germline CDR1 is SGDLS and CDR2 YYNGEE. This CDR3 comprises 14 residues. Trimming shortened V by 0 bases and J by 2 bases, and 9 bases separated the two germline ends. This CDR3 is CASSVAQGPYEQYF. CDR3 coding DNA: TGTGCCAGCAGCGTAGCTCAAGGACCCTACGAGCAGTACTTC.

The V call is TRBV15, the J call TRBJ1-2; D might be TRBD1 (5 bases). Trimming took off 0 bases at V and 6 bases at J, with 17 bases between the two ends. Germline V gene lookup returns CDR1 LNHNV and CDR2 YYDKDF (reference sequence). This CDR3 spans 16 amino acids. The CDR3 loop is CATSRDWRGSRDGYTF. CDR3 nucleotides: TGTGCCACCAGCAGAGATTGGCGGGGGTCGAGGGATGGCTACACCTTC.

V gene TRBV5-1 combines with J gene TRBJ1-1; D possibly corresponds to TRBD1 (6 bases). V was cut by 0 bases and J by 3 bases, with 9 bases left in between. Germline CDR1 reads SGHRS; CDR2 reads YFSETQ. The CDR3 is 14 amino acids. This CDR3 is CASSLVGGDTEAFF. The CDR3 DNA sequence: TGCGCCAGCAGCTTGGTGGGGGGCGACACTGAAGCTTTCTTT.

V gene TRBV2 combines with J gene TRBJ2-7, with D possibly being TRBD2 (5 bases). The CDR3 is 13 residues long. CDR1 is SNHLY and CDR2 is FYNNEI in the germline V gene. Trimming took off 6 bases at V and 3 bases at J, with 12 bases between the two ends. The DNA of the CDR3 is TGTGCCAGCAGACGGGCCGAGGGCTACGAGCAGTACTTC. Amino acid sequence: CASRRAEGYEQYF.

This clone was seen more than once but under ten times. The rearrangement links TRBV2 to TRBJ1-5, with 8 bases matching TRBD1. J lost 6 bases, V lost 2 bases, and 3 bases had no gene match. Germline assignment: CDR1 SNHLY and CDR2 FYNNEI. The CDR3 spans 14 residues. CDR3 loop: CASSEQGARQPQHF. DNA for the CDR3: TGTGCCAGCAGTGAACAGGGGGCGCGTCAGCCCCAGCATTTT.

This chain links TRBV2 with TRBJ2-7; TRBD1 agrees at 8 bases. CDR3 length equals 15 residues. With 5 bases clipped from V and 3 bases from J, the junction kept 9 bases outside the gene matches. Germline assignment: CDR1 SNHLY and CDR2 FYNNEI. The CDR3 nucleotides are TGTGCCAGCAGTTTAGGGGGGACAGGACTCTACGAGCAGTACTTC. Its protein is CASSLGGTGLYEQYF. Drawing the rest from reference TRBV2 and TRBJ2-7, the complete variable domain is EPEVTQTPSHQVTQMGQEVILRCVPISNHLYFYWYRQILGQKVEFLVSFYNNEISEKSEIFDDQFSVERPDGSNFTLKIRSTKLEDSAMYFCASSLGGTGLYEQYFGPGTRLTVT.

The chain joins TRBV7-5 to TRBJ2-5; the table names TRBD2, a call not compared with the DNA. TRBV7-5 has pseudogene status. This CDR3 is 13 amino acids long. CDR3 DNA sequence: TGTGTCAGAAGCTTCCGGGAGGAGGAGACCCAGTACTTC. This sequence encodes CVRSFREEETQYF.

The chain carries TRBV2 and TRBJ1-1; D is perhaps TRBD1 (5 bases). Germline-derived CDR1 and CDR2 are SNHLY and FYNNEI. The CDR3 has 14 residues. Trimming left V 7 bases short and J 1 base short, with 13 bases between. For the CDR3, the DNA is TGTGCCAGCAAACTGGGCCAGGGGAACACTGAAGCTTTCTTT. Translated: CASKLGQGNTEAFF.

J is TRBJ1-1 and V is TRBV27, with D possibly TRBD1 on 6 matching bases. CDR3 size: 13 residues. The germline CDR1 and CDR2 sequences are MNHEY and SMNVEV (reference sequence). Trimming pared 4 bases from V and 1 base from J, leaving 7 bases between. The CDR3 is CASSWTENTEAFF. In DNA, the CDR3 is TGTGCCAGCAGTTGGACAGAGAACACTGAAGCTTTCTTT.